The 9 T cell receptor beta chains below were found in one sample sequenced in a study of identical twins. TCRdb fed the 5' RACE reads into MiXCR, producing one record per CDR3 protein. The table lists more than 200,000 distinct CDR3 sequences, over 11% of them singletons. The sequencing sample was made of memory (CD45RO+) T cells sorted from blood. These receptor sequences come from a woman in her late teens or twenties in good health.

The CDR3 region is CASSLEPVDRGISEAFF. The CDR3 coding sequence is TGCGCCAGCAGCTTGGAGCCGGTGGACAGGGGGATCTCTGAAGCTTTCTTT. This chain links TRBV5-1 with TRBJ1-1, with TRBD1 matching 10 bases. V shed 0 bases and J 6 bases; nucleotides not matched to a gene: 11. CDR3 size: 17 residues. Per germline, CDR1 SGHRS and CDR2 YFSETQ.

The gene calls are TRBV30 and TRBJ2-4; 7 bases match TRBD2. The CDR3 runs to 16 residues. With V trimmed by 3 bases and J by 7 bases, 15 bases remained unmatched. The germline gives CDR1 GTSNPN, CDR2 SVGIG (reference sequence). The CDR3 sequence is CAWSTHQGGGRNIQYF. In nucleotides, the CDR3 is TGTGCCTGGAGCACACATCAGGGCGGGGGTAGGAACATTCAGTACTTC.

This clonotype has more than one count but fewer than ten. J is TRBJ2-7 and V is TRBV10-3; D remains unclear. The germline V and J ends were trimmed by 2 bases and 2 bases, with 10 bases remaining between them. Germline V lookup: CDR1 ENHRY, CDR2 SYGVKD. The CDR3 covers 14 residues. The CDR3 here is CAISEVTSTYEQYF. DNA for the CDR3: TGTGCCATCAGTGAGGTAACAAGTACCTACGAGCAGTACTTC.

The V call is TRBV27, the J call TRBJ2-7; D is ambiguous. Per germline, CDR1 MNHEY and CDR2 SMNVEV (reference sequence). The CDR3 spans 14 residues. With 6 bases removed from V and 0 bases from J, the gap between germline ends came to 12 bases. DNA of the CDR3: TGTGCCAGCAGGCTCTTTGTGAGCTCCTACGAGCAGTACTTC. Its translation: CASRLFVSSYEQYF.

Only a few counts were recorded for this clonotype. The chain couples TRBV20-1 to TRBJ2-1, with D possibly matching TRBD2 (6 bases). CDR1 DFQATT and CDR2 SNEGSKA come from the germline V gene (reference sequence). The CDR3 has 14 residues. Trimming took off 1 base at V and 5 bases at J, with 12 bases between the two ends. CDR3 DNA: TGCAGTGCTAGAGGCTGGCTAGCGAACAATGAGCAGTTCTTC. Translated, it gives CSARGWLANNEQFF.

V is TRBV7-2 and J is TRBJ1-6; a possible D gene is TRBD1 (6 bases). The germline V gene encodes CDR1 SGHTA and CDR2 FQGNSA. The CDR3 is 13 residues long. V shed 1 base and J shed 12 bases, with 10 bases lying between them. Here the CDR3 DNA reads TGTGCCAGCAGCTTAGGTCCGGACAGACCCCTCCACTTT. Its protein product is CASSLGPDRPLHF.

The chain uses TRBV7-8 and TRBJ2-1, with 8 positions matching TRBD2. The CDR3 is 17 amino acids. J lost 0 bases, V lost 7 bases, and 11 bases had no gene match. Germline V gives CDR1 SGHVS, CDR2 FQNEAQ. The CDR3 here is CASTRLGAGVSYNEQFF. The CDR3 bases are TGTGCCAGCACTCGGCTAGGAGCGGGGGTCTCCTACAATGAGCAGTTCTTC.

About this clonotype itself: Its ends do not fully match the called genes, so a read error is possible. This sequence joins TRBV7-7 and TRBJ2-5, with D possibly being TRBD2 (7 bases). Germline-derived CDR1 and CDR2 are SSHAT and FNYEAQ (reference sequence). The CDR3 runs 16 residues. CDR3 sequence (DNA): TGTGCTAGCAGCCCAGGTCTCGGGGGGCCCCAAGAGACCCAGTACTTC. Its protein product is CASSPGLGGPQETQYF. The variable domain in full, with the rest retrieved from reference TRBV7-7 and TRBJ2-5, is GAGVSQSPRYKVTKRGQDVTLRCDPISSHATLYWYQQALGQGPEFLTYFNYEAQPDKSGLPSDRFSAERPEGSISTLTIQRTEQRDSAMYRCASSPGLGGPQETQYFGPGTRLLVL.

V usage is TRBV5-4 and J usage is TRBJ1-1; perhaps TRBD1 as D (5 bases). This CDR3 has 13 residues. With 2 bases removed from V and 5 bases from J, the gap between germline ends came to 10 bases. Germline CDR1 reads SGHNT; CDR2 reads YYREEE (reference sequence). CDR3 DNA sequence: TGTGCCAGCAGCTTCCCGACAGTTACTGAAGCTTTCTTT. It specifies CASSFPTVTEAFF.